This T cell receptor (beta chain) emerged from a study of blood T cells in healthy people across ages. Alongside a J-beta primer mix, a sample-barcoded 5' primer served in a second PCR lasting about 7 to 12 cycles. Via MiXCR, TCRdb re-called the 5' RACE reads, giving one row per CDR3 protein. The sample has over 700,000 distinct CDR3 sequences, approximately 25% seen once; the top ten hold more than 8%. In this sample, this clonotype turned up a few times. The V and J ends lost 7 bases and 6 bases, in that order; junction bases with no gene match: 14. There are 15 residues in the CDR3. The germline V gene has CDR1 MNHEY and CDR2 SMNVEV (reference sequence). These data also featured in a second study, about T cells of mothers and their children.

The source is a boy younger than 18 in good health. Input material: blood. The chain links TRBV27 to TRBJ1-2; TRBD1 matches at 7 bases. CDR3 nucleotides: TGTGCCAGCAAAGCGACAGGGTTTTATTCGGATGGCTACACCTTC. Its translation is CASKATGFYSDGYTF.